This TCR beta chain derives from a study of T cell changes during pregnancy in multiple sclerosis (dated by TCRdb to the late 2010s). Regarding the complete study: In women with multiple sclerosis, the researchers looked at how the T cell repertoire shifted as pregnancy progressed.

CDR1 and CDR2 are drawn from the germline V gene: SGHRS, YFSETQ. Its CDR3 holds 17 amino acids, cysteine through phenylalanine. The CDR3 DNA has 51 bases and is translated from base 1. V loses 1 base at its end and J loses 5 bases; junction bases beyond the gene matches: 9. Worth noting for this clone: Its antigen is not yet known. No much larger clone is present one base from it, and per-base qualities are unavailable.

The receptor library was made with the immunoSEQ multiplex PCR assay. The table comes from immuneACCESS by way of TCRdb, which keeps in-frame sequences with V and J called. Part of the clones is missing from these tables; in studies checked, under half for an unresolved V gene and the rest for unknown reasons. Across this sample there are 55,000 to 70,000 clones, with about 93% seen only once. Roughly 0.34% of the sample goes to the ten largest clones. The V and J genes are TRBV5-1 and TRBJ2-5; 12 of the junction bases match TRBD2. The specimen comprised CD4+ T cells from peripheral blood mononuclear cells, sampled before pregnancy. This clonotype was obtained from a female donor with multiple sclerosis, enrolled in a pregnancy study. In nucleotides, the sequence is TGCGCCAGCAGCTTGTCACTAGCGGGGGGTTATTTGGAGACCCAGTACTTC. Its translation is CASSLSLAGGYLETQYF. Joined to the reference TRBV5-1 and TRBJ2-5 proteins, this CDR3 gives the full variable domain: KAGVTQTPRYLIKTRGQQVTLSCSPISGHRSVSWYQQTPGQGLQFLFEYFSETQRNKGNFPGRFSGRQFSNSRSEMNVSTLELGDSALYLCASSLSLAGGYLETQYFGPGTRLLVL.